This is a list of T cell receptor beta chains from one sample in a study of CD8 T cells in ankylosing spondylitis. TCRdb passed the 5' RACE reads through MiXCR, listing each CDR3 protein once. The sample records about 30,000 distinct CDR3 sequences, roughly 5.3% being singletons. The sequenced sample consisted of blood, either unsorted or a sorted T cell fraction (not recorded which). Receptors were obtained from a female donor with ankylosing spondylitis or in good health (not recorded which). CDR3s include the opening cysteine and the closing phenylalanine or tryptophan. The D gene is left open where the match is weak. Size is omitted from some rows. Given values are once, few, many or a class for expanded clones.

v_call	j_call	clone_size	d_call	cdr3_aa	cdr3_nt
TRBV9	TRBJ2-1	many	TRBD2	CASSRPGTSGNNEQFF	TGTGCCAGCAGCCGACCCGGGACTAGCGGTAACAATGAGCAGTTCTTC
TRBV9	TRBJ2-1	many	NA	CASSAGAPIWEQFF	TGTGCCAGCAGCGCCGGGGCTCCGATTTGGGAGCAGTTCTTC
TRBV9	TRBJ2-1	NA	TRBD2	CASSDQLAGGYNEQFF	TGTGCCAGCAGCGACCAACTAGCGGGAGGGTACAATGAGCAGTTCTTC
TRBV9	TRBJ2-2	NA	TRBD2	CASSPRASGGRNTGELFF	TGTGCCAGCAGCCCCCGGGCTAGCGGGGGGCGGAACACCGGGGAGCTGTTTTTT
TRBV9	TRBJ2-7	NA	TRBD2	CASSVATTGGPYEQYF	TGTGCCAGCAGCGTAGCTACAACGGGGGGGCCCTACGAGCAGTACTTC
TRBV9	TRBJ2-7	many	NA	CASSVATTYESEQYF	TGTGCCAGCAGCGTAGCAACTACCTATGAGAGCGAGCAGTACTTC
TRBV9	TRBJ2-5	many	NA	CASSVAPSAEETQYF	TGTGCCAGCAGCGTAGCCCCTAGCGCCGAAGAGACCCAGTACTTC
TRBV9	TRBJ1-2	many	NA	CASSVNYGYTF	TGTGCCAGCAGCGTTAACTATGGCTACACCTTC
TRBV9	TRBJ2-1	many	TRBD1	CASSNRGSTYNEQFF	TGTGCCAGCAGTAACAGGGGGAGCACCTACAATGAGCAGTTCTTC
TRBV9	TRBJ2-1	NA	NA	CASSVEEGIVQFF	TGTGCCAGCAGCGTAGAGGAAGGGATCGTGCAGTTCTTC
TRBV9	TRBJ2-5	many	TRBD2	CASSRSSLAGGLQETQYF	TGTGCCAGCAGCCGTAGTTCGCTAGCGGGGGGCCTCCAAGAGACCCAGTACTTC
TRBV9	TRBJ2-3	many	TRBD1	CASSSTRDRGLVDTQYF	TGTGCCAGCAGCTCAACCCGGGACAGGGGGCTGGTAGATACGCAGTATTTT
TRBV9	TRBJ2-7	many	NA	CASSVGPTSSYEQYF	TGTGCCAGCAGCGTAGGCCCGACTAGCTCCTACGAGCAGTACTTC
TRBV9	TRBJ2-3	many	TRBD2	CASSVGNGGATDTQYF	TGTGCCAGCAGCGTAGGAAACGGGGGGGCAACAGATACGCAGTATTTT
TRBV9	TRBJ2-3	few	TRBD2	CASSGSGGRDTQYF	TGTGCCAGCAGCGGTAGCGGGGGAAGAGATACGCAGTATTTT
TRBV9	TRBJ2-2	NA	TRBD1	CASSVRGQGDTGELFF	TGTGCCAGCAGCGTGAGGGGACAGGGGGACACCGGGGAGCTGTTTTTT
TRBV9	TRBJ2-5	NA	TRBD2	CASSPKTGTSGGQETQYF	TGTGCCAGCAGCCCAAAAACAGGGACTAGCGGGGGCCAAGAGACCCAGTACTTC
TRBV9	TRBJ1-5	many	NA	CASSPGEQGGQPQHF	TGTGCCAGCAGCCCTGGGGAACAGGGAGGACAGCCCCAGCATTTT
TRBV9	TRBJ2-2	many	NA	CASSLGHKTGTGELFF	TGTGCCAGCAGCTTGGGACATAAAACAGGGACCGGGGAGCTGTTTTTT
TRBV9	TRBJ2-2	few	TRBD1	CASSVAPSGGLTGELFF	TGTGCCAGCAGCGTAGCCCCCTCAGGGGGCCTCACCGGGGAGCTGTTTTTT
TRBV9	TRBJ1-2	many	NA	CASSTRTDAKGYTF	TGTGCCAGCAGCACCAGGACGGATGCGAAGGGCTACACCTTC
TRBV6-5	TRBJ2-1	NA	NA	CASSYGGDSYNEQFF	TGTGCCAGCAGTTACGGCGGCGACTCCTACAATGAGCAGTTCTTC
TRBV9	TRBJ2-1	many	TRBD2	CASSDRLAEQFF	TGTGCCAGCAGCGACCGACTAGCGGAGCAGTTCTTC
TRBV9	TRBJ2-7	few	TRBD2	CASSVGSGAGYEQYF	TGTGCCAGCAGCGTAGGTAGCGGGGCGGGGTACGAGCAGTACTTC
TRBV9	TRBJ2-7	few	TRBD2	CASSAGLAALGEQYF	TGTGCCAGCAGCGCGGGACTAGCGGCCCTCGGGGAGCAGTACTTC
TRBV9	TRBJ2-5	many	NA	CASSVEGTRGTQYF	TGTGCCAGCAGCGTAGAGGGGACCCGGGGGACCCAGTACTTC
TRBV9	TRBJ2-1	many	NA	CASSVAASAVDEQFF	TGTGCCAGCAGCGTAGCTGCCTCAGCGGTCGATGAGCAGTTCTTC
TRBV9	TRBJ2-3	many	NA	CASSVGDGTDTQYF	TGTGCCAGCAGCGTAGGGGACGGCACAGATACGCAGTATTTT
TRBV9	TRBJ2-1	many	TRBD2	CASSTTAGKYNEQFF	TGTGCCAGCAGCACAACAGCGGGGAAGTACAATGAGCAGTTCTTC
TRBV9	TRBJ2-2	NA	NA	CASSVAAVAGETGELFF	TGTGCCAGCAGCGTAGCGGCGGTGGCAGGGGAGACCGGGGAGCTGTTTTTT
TRBV9	TRBJ2-2	NA	NA	CASGVEGRNTGELFF	TGTGCCAGCGGGGTGGAGGGGCGGAACACCGGGGAGCTGTTTTTT